This record looks at one T cell receptor beta chain sequence and its context. Antigen unknown. The data were taken from a study of cytomegalovirus exposure and HLA in healthy donors. Whole-study results and caveats: Sequencing probably produced one cluster of sequence variants that were highly shared.

The PCR used 60 Vbeta and 13 Jbeta primers. The protocol was immunoSEQ multiplex PCR, while the TCRdb copy is restricted to in-frame clones and leaves out a portion. Counted here are some 150,000 clones, about 76% occurring once; the ten biggest clones make up nearly 4%. The germline V gene encodes CDR1 MDHEN and CDR2 SYDVKM. The CDR3 loop spans 13 amino acids. J gave up 8 bases and V 5 bases, and 8 bases lay outside the gene matches. The genes are TRBV28 and TRBJ1-2; TRBD1 aligns across 7 bases. Sequencing was performed on PBMCs. The TCR sequence derives from a male donor in good health and CMV-seronegative. The CDR3, as DNA: TGTGCCAGCAGTCCTGACAGGGTGGAGGGCTACACCTTC. It yields the protein CASSPDRVEGYTF.